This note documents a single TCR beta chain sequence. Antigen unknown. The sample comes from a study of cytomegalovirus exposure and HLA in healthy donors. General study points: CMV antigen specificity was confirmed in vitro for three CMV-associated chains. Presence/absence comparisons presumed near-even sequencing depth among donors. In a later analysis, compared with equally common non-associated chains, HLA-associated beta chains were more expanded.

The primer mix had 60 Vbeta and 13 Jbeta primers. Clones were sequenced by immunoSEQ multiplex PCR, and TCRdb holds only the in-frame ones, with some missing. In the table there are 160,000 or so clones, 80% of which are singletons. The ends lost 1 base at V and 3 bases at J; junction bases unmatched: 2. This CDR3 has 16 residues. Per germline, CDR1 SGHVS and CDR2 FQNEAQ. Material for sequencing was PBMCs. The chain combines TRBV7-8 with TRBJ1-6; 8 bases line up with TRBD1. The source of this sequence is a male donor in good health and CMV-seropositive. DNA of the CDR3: TGTGCCAGCAGCTTAGTGACAGGGGACTATAATTCACCCCTCCACTTT. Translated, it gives CASSLVTGDYNSPLHF.